This T cell receptor (beta chain) was recorded in a study of CD8 T cells in Susac syndrome. About the research overall: Treatment status at blood draw for the Susac syndrome patients was therapy-naive, corticosteroids, or intravenous immunoglobulin alone. General study results and limits: In its TCR sequencing and HLA analysis, the study acknowledged that the number of individuals was relatively small.

TCR beta sequencing was performed on blood CD8+ and CD4+ T cells. Regarding this clonotype: Its target is unknown.

It was with random hexamers that roughly 0.5 to 1 ug RNA was reverse transcribed. Amplification of TCR beta CDR3 was carried out by immunoSEQ multiplex PCR, which covered 54 Vbeta and 13 Jbeta segments. One entry per CDR3 protein, called by TCRdb with MiXCR from the immunoSEQ multiplex PCR reads. This table holds 150,000 or so distinct CDR3 sequences, approximately 95% found once. Sequenced material: CD4+ T cells from PBMCs. The origin of this receptor is a human donor with Susac syndrome.

The CDR3 region has the DNA TGTGCCAGCAGCTTCCGGGGTGAGCAGTTCTTC. Its protein is CASSFRGEQFF. The chain recombines TRBV7-9 with TRBJ2-1; tentatively, D is TRBD2 (5 bases). Per germline, CDR1 SEHNR and CDR2 FQNEAQ (reference sequence). The CDR3 sequence is 11 residues long. Trimming removed 3 bases at V and 9 bases at J, with 6 bases between.